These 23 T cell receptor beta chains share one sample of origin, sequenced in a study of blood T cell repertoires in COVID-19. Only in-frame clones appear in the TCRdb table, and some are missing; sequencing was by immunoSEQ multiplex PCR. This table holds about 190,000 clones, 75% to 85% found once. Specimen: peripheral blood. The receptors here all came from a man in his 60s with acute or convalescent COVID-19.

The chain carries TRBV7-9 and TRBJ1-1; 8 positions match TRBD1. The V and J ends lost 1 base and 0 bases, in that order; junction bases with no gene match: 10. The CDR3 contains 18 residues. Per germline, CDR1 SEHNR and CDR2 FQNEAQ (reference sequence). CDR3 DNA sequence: TGTGCCAGCAGCTTAGGGTTCAGGGGGCGGAAACTGAACACTGAAGCTTTCTTT. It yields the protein CASSLGFRGRKLNTEAFF.

The DNA for the CDR3 is TGTGCCAGCAGCCTGGTGGACAGGGCGCTCTACAATGAGCAGTTCTTC. This sequence encodes CASSLVDRALYNEQFF. The rearrangement joins TRBV5-8 to TRBJ2-1; TRBD1 matches 8 bases. The J segment lost 3 bases and the V segment lost 4 bases, leaving 9 bases of the junction unmatched. This CDR3 is built from 16 residues. CDR1 SGHTS and CDR2 YDEGEE come from the germline V gene.

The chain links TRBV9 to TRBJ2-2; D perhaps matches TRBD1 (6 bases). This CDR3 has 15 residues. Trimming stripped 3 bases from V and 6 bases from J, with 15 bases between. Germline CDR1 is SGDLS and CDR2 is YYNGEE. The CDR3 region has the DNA TGTGCCAGCAGCGCGCAGGGGTTTTCAGCCGGGGAGCTGTTTTTT. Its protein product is CASSAQGFSAGELFF.

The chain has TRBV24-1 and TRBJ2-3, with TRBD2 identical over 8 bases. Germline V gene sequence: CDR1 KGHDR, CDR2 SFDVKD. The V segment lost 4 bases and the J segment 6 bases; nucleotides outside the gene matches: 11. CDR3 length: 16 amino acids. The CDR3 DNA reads TGTGCCACCAGTGACCCGACTAGCGCCGGCGGGGATACGCAGTATTTT. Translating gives CATSDPTSAGGDTQYF.

Written as DNA, the CDR3 is TGTGCCAGCAGCGGGAACAGGGTCATCTACGAGCAGTACTTC. Protein sequence: CASSGNRVIYEQYF. The chain carries TRBV5-5 and TRBJ2-7; TRBD1 is a possible D gene (6 bases). The CDR3 spans 14 residues. V was cut by 4 bases and J by 3 bases, with 14 bases left in between. Germline CDR1 reads SGHKS; CDR2 reads YYEKEE (reference sequence).

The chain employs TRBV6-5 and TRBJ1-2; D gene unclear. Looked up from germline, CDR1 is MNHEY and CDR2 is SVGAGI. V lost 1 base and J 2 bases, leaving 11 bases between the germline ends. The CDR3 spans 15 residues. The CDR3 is CASSYYMPRNYGYTF. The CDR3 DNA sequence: TGTGCCAGCAGTTACTACATGCCTAGGAACTATGGCTACACCTTC.

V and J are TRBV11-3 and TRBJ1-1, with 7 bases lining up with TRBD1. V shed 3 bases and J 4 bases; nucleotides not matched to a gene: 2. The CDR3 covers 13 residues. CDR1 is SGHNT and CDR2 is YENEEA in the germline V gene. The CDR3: CASSFRDSTEAFF. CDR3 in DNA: TGTGCCAGCAGCTTCCGGGACAGCACTGAAGCTTTCTTT. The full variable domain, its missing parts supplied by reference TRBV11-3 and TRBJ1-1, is EAGVVQSPRYKIIEKKQPVAFWCNPISGHNTLYWYLQNLGQGPELLIRYENEEAVDDSQLPKDRFSAERLKGVDSTLKIQPAELGDSAVYLCASSFRDSTEAFFGQGTRLTVV.

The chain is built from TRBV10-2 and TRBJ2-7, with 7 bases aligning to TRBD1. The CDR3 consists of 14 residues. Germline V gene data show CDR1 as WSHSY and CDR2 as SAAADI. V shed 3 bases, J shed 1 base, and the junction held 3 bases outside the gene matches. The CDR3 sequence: CASSESGQSYEQYF. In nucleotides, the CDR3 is TGCGCCAGCAGTGAATCGGGACAGTCCTACGAGCAGTACTTC.

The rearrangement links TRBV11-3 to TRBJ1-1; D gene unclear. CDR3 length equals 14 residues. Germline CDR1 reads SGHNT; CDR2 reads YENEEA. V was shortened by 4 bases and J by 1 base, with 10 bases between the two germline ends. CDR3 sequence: CASSSAGGNTEAFF. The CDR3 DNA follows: TGTGCCAGCAGCTCGGCGGGAGGGAACACTGAAGCTTTCTTT.

Written as DNA, the CDR3 is TGTGCCAGCAGACTCAGGGGGCCGGACACTGAAGCTTTCTTT. As protein: CASRLRGPDTEAFF. J is TRBJ1-1 and V is TRBV6-5, with 8 bases matching TRBD1. Germline loops: CDR1 MNHEY, CDR2 SVGAGI. The CDR3 spans 14 residues. V dropped 6 bases and J dropped 3; count of bases not matched to a gene: 6.

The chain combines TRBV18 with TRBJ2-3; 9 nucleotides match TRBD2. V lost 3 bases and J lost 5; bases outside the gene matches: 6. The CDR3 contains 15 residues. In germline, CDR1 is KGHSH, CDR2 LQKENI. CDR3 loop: CASSPAGGPGDTQYF. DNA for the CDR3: TGTGCCAGCTCACCGGCGGGGGGGCCCGGAGATACGCAGTATTTT.

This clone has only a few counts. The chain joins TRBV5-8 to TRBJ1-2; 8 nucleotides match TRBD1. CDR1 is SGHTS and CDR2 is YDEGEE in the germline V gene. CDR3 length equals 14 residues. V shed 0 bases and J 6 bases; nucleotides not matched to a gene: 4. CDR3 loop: CASSLAYRGDGYTF. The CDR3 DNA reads TGTGCCAGCAGCTTGGCCTACAGGGGGGATGGCTACACCTTC.

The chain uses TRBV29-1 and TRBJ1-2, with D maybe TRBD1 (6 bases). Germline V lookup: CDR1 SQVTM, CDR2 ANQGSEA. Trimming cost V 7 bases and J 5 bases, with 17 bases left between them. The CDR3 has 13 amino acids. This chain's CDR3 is CSAHAGQLYGYTF. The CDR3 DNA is TGCAGCGCTCACGCCGGACAGCTATATGGCTACACCTTC.

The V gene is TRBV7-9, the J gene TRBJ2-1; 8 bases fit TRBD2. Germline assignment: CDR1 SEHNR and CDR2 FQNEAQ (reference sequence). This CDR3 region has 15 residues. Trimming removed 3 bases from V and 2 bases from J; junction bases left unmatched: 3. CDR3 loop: CASSFAGRAYNEQFF. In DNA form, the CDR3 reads TGTGCCAGCAGCTTTGCCGGGAGGGCCTACAATGAGCAGTTCTTC.

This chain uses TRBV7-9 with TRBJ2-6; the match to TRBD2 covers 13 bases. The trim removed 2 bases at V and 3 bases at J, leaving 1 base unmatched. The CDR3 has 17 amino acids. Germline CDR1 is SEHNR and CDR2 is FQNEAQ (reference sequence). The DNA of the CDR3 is TGTGCCAGCAGCTTAACTAGCGGGAGGGGTGGGGCCAACGTCCTGACTTTC. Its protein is CASSLTSGRGGANVLTF. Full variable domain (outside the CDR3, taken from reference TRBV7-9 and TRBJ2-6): DTGVSQNPRHKITKRGQNVTFRCDPISEHNRLYWYRQTLGQGPEFLTYFQNEAQLEKSRLLSDRFSAERPKGSFSTLEIQRTEQGDSAMYLCASSLTSGRGGANVLTFGAGSRLTVL.

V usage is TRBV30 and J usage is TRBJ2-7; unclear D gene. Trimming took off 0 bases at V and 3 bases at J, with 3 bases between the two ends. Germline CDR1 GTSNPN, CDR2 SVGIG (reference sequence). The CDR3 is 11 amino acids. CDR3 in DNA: TGTGCCTGGAGTGTTAGCTACGAGCAGTACTTC. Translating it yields CAWSVSYEQYF.

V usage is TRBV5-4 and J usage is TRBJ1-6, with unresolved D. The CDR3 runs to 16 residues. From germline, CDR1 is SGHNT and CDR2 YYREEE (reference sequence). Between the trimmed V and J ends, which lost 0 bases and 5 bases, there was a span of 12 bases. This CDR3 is CASSLGLRRDNSPLHF. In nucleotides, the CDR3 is TGTGCCAGCAGCTTGGGGCTCCGCCGTGATAATTCACCCCTCCACTTT.

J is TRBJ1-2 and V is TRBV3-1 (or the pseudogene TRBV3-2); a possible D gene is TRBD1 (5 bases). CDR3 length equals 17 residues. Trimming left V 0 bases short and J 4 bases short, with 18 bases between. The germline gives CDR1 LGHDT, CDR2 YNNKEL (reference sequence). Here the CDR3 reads CASSQDLGLRGIYGYTF. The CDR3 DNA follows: TGTGCCAGCAGCCAAGATTTAGGTCTTCGGGGGATCTATGGCTACACCTTC.

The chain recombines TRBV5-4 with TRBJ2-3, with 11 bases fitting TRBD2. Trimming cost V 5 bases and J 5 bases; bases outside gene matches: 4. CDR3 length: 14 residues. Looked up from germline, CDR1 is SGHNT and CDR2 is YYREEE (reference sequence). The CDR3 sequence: CASSKLAGEDTQYF. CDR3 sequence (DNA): TGTGCCAGCAGTAAACTAGCGGGGGAAGATACGCAGTATTTT. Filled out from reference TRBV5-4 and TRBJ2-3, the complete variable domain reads ETGVTQSPTHLIKTRGQQVTLRCSSQSGHNTVSWYQQALGQGPQFIFQYYREEENGRGNFPPRFSGLQFPNYSSELNVNALELDDSALYLCASSKLAGEDTQYFGPGTRLTVL.

CDR3 bases: TGTGCCAGCAGCCGGGACAGGGACTCACCCCTCCACTTT. This encodes CASSRDRDSPLHF. The chain combines TRBV7-3 with TRBJ1-6; the match to TRBD1 covers 9 bases. Unmatched junction bases numbered 3, after V lost 5 bases and J lost 10 bases. The CDR3 has 13 residues. Germline CDR1 and CDR2: SGHTA and FQGTGA.

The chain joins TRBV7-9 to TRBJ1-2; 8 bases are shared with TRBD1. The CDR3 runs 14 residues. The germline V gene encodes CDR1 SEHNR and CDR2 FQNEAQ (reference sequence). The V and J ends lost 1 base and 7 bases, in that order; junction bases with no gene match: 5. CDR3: CASSLDRGAGGYTF. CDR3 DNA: TGTGCCAGCAGCTTAGACAGGGGGGCAGGTGGCTACACCTTC.

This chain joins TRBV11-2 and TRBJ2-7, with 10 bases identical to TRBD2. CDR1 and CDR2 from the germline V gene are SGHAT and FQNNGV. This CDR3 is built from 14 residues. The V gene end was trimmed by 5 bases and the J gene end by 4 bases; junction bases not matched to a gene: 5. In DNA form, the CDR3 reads TGTGCCAGCAGCGCACCTAGCGGGAGTTACGAGCAGTACTTC. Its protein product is CASSAPSGSYEQYF.

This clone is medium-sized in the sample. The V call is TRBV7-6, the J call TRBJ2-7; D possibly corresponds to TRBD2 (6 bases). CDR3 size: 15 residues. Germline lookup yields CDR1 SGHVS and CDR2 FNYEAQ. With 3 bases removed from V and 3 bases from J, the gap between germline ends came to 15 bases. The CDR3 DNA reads TGTGCCAGCAGCTTTGAGGCGGGGAGCCACTACGAGCAGTACTTC. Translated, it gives CASSFEAGSHYEQYF.